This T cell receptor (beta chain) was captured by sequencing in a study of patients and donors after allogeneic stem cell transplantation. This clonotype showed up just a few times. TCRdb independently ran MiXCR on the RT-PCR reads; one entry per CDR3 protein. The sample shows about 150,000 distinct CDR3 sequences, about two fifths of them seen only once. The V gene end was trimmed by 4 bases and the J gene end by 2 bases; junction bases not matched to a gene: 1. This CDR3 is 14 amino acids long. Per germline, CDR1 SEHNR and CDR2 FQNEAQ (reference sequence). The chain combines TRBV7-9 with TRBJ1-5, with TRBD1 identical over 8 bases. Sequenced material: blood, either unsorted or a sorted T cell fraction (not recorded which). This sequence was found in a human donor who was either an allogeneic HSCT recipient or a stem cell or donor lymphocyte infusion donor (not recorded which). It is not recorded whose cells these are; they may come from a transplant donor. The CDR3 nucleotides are TGTGCCAGCAGCTGGGGACAGGGCAATCAGCCCCAGCATTTT. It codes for CASSWGQGNQPQHF.